This TCR beta chain derives from a study of beta chain features in type 1 diabetes. The sequenced template was cDNA made from the entire isolated RNA. Clones were read by immunoSEQ multiplex PCR, and TCRdb kept only the in-frame ones, dropping some. This table has about 290,000 clones, 8% appearing once. This receptor was obtained from a woman younger than 30 in good health. The sample comprised central memory CD4+ T cells from blood.

The CDR3 spells CASSKEWRENSTEQFF. CDR3 DNA sequence: TGTGCCAGCAGCAAAGAATGGCGGGAGAATAGCACTGAGCAGTTCTTC. The chain is built from TRBV21-1 and TRBJ2-1; TRBD2 is the table's D call and was not checked against the DNA. TRBV21-1 has pseudogene status. The CDR3 runs 16 residues.